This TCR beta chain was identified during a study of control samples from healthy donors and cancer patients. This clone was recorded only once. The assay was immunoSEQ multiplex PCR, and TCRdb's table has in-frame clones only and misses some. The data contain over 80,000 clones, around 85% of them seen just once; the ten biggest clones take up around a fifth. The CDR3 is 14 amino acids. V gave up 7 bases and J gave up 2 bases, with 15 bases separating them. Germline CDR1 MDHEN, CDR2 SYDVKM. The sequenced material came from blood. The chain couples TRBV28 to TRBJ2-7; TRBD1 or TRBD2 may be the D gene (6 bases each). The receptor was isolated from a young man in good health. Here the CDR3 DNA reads TGTGCCAGCAAAAACCGGGGGCCACCCTACGAGCAGTACTTC. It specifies CASKNRGPPYEQYF.